The entry below describes one TCR beta chain. The antigen is unknown. CDR3 length equals 14 residues. The V and J ends lost 5 bases and 9 bases respectively, with 17 bases between them. TCRdb recomputed calls from the RT-PCR reads with MiXCR, one row per CDR3 protein. The sample lists under 200,000 distinct CDR3 sequences; roughly a tenth were seen once. The sample comes from a study of response to subunit inactivated influenza vaccine. Whole-study results and caveats: The study's authors posited that every seasonal influenza vaccination enlists few new T cells.

The source was non-naive T cells sorted from PBMCs, collected roughly 6 weeks after vaccination. The source of this sequence is a man aged 50 to 60 who received an inactivated influenza vaccine. The chain links TRBV12-3 or TRBV12-4 to TRBJ2-1; D not certain. This CDR3 is CASSPSGVFSEQFF. CDR3 bases: TGTGCCAGCAGTCCATCGGGTGTTTTCAGTGAGCAGTTCTTC.